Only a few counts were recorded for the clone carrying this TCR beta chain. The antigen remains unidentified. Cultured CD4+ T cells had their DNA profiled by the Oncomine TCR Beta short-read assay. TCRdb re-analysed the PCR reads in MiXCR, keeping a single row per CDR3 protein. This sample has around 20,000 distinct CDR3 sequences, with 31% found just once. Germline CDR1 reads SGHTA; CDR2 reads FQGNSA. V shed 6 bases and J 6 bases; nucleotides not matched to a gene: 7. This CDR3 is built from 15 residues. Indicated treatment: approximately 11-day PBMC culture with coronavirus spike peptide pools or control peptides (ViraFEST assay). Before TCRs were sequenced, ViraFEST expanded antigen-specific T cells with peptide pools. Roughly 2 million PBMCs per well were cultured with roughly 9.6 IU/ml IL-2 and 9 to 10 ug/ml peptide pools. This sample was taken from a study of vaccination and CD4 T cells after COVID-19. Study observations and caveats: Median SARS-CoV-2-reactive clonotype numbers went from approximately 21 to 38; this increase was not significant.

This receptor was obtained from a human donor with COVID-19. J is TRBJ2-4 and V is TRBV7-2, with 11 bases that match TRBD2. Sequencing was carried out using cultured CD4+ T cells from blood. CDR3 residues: CASRPSGGRGNIQYF. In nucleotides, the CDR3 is TGTGCCAGCAGACCTAGCGGGGGGCGGGGAAACATTCAGTACTTC. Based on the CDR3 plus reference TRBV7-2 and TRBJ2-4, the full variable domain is GAGVSQSPSNKVTEKGKDVELRCDPISGHTALYWYRQSLGQGLEFLIYFQGNSAPDKSGLPSDRFSAERTGGSVSTLTIQRTQQEDSAVYLCASRPSGGRGNIQYFGAGTRLSVL.